What follows is one T cell receptor beta chain and its context. The antigen is undetermined. The sample is drawn from a study of Ad26.COV2.S vaccination and SARS-CoV-2 variants. Turning to the study itself: Within the COV1001 Ad26.COV2.S trial arm, the donor was enrolled.

Study-level findings and limits: After vaccination, reports described spike-specific CD8+ and CD4+ T cell responses as showing substantial breadth. Comparable non-spike TCR breadth was observed in vaccine and placebo recipients.

Assay: immunoSEQ multiplex PCR; the TCRdb copy retains only in-frame clones and omits some. Among about 450,000 clones listed, 80% to 90% were seen once. Regarding treatment: about 20 received Ad26.COV2.S at low or high dose, single or two shots; several received placebo; per-sample allocation not given. Sampling happened 63 days after the first vaccine or placebo injection. Trimming took off 8 bases at V and 1 base at J, with 12 bases between the two ends. The CDR3 totals 14 residues. The germline gives CDR1 SGHTA, CDR2 FQGNSA. The receptor was isolated from a person between 18 and 65 years old who received the Ad26.COV2.S COVID-19 vaccine or a placebo. The sample was peripheral blood, taken in a trial of Ad26.COV2.S vaccine versus placebo. This chain uses TRBV7-2 with TRBJ1-5; D ambiguous. CDR3 bases: TGTGCCAGCTCCTCGGCCCGGAGCAATCAGCCCCAGCATTTT. This gives the protein CASSSARSNQPQHF.